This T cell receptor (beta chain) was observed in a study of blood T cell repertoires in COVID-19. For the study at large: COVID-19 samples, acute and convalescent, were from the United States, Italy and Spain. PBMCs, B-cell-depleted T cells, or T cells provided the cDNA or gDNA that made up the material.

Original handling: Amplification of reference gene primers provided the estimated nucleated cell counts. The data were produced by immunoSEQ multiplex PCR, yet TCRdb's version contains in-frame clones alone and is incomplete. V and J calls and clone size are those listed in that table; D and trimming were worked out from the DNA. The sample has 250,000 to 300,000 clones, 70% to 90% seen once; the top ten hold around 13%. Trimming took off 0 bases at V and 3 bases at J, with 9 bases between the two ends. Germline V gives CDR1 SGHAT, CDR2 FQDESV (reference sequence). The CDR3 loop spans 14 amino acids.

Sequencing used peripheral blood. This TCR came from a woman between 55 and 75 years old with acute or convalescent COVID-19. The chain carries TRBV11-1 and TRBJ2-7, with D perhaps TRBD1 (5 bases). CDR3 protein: CASSLAGRDYEQYF. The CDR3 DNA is TGTGCCAGCAGCTTAGCGGGCAGGGACTACGAGCAGTACTTC.